This TCR beta chain was captured in a study of technical replicates of blood from a handful of donors. Trimming cost V 7 bases and J 1 base, with 7 bases left between them. The CDR3 is 13 residues long. CDR1 and CDR2 from the germline V gene are SNHLY and FYNNEI. Clones were sequenced by immunoSEQ multiplex PCR, and TCRdb holds only the in-frame ones, with some missing. The repertoire holds 100,000 or so clones, 95% to 96% seen once, with 0.2% to 0.25% in the top ten. The gene calls are TRBV2 and TRBJ1-4; D unresolved. The material sequenced was T cells isolated from PBMCs. The receptor comes from a human donor in good health. For the CDR3, the DNA is TGTGCCAGCACCCCGGGAACTAATGAAAAACTGTTTTTT. As protein: CASTPGTNEKLFF.